The rows below give T cell receptor beta chains drawn from one sample of a study of STAT5B mutations in CD4+ large granular lymphocyte leukemia. TCRdb keeps only in-frame clones here, not all; method: immunoSEQ multiplex PCR. Among about 23,000 clones listed, around 80% were seen once. The sample taken for sequencing was CD4+ T cells from blood buffy coats. The receptors stem from a human donor in good health. Both conserved end residues are part of each CDR3. Each record gives: V gene, J gene, clone size, D gene, CDR3 protein, CDR3 DNA. The D gene is left open where the match is weak. A clone size is listed for some rows: how often the clone was seen (once, few, many), or a class if it is expanded.

>TRBV10-3|TRBJ1-1|NA|TRBD1
CASGTGLRAEAFF
TGTGCCAGCGGGACAGGGTTAAGGGCTGAAGCTTTCTTT
>TRBV6-1|TRBJ2-1|NA|NA
CASRRPAGNEQFF
TGTGCCAGCCGGCGGCCCGCGGGCAATGAGCAGTTCTTC
>TRBV11-3|TRBJ2-1|NA|NA
CASSLVSNEQFF
TGTGCCAGCAGCTTAGTCTCCAATGAGCAGTTCTTC
>TRBV11-2|TRBJ2-1|few|TRBD2
CASSLVRDYNNEQFF
TGTGCCAGCAGCTTAGTCCGGGACTATAACAATGAGCAGTTCTTC
>TRBV29-1|TRBJ2-7|NA|NA
CSVEGPKEQYF
TGCAGCGTTGAAGGGCCCAAGGAGCAGTACTTC
>TRBV10-2|TRBJ2-5|once|NA
CASRDNQETQYF
TGCGCCAGCAGGGACAACCAAGAGACCCAGTACTTC
>TRBV30|TRBJ1-1|NA|TRBD1
CAWSPGQGFPEAFF
TGTGCCTGGAGTCCAGGACAGGGCTTCCCTGAAGCTTTCTTT
>TRBV30|TRBJ1-5|NA|NA
CAWRPRGGGNQPQHF
TGTGCCTGGAGACCTCGTGGGGGTGGCAATCAGCCCCAGCATTTT
>TRBV6-5|TRBJ2-1|NA|NA
CASSRTSSNEQFF
TGTGCCAGCAGTCGTACGTCTTCCAATGAGCAGTTCTTC
>TRBV5-6|TRBJ1-2|NA|TRBD1
CASSSTGAPLNGYTF
TGTGCCAGCAGCTCAACAGGGGCGCCGCTTAATGGCTACACCTTC
>TRBV7-9|TRBJ2-5|NA|TRBD2
CASSPIGPRTSGKEQTQYF
TGTGCCAGCAGCCCTATTGGTCCCCGGACTAGCGGGAAAGAACAGACCCAGTACTTC
>TRBV5-1|TRBJ2-7|NA|TRBD1
CASSAYPGQAYEQYF
TGCGCCAGCAGCGCTTATCCGGGACAGGCATACGAGCAGTACTTC
>TRBV6-5|TRBJ2-1|NA|NA
CASSTGGRGYNEQFF
TGTGCCAGCAGTACAGGGGGGAGGGGGTACAATGAGCAGTTCTTC
>TRBV7-8|TRBJ1-4|NA|NA
CASSDETVRSRKLFF
TGTGCCAGCAGCGATGAGACAGTCCGTAGTCGAAAACTGTTTTTT
>TRBV5-5|TRBJ2-2|NA|TRBD1
CASRTGPQGAGELFF
TGTGCCAGCAGAACCGGCCCTCAGGGGGCCGGGGAGCTGTTTTTT
>TRBV7-8|TRBJ2-7|NA|NA
CASSLAAGYEQYF
TGTGCCAGCAGCTTAGCGGCGGGCTACGAGCAGTACTTC
>TRBV29-1|TRBJ2-5|NA|NA
CSVKIGTQYF
TGCAGCGTAAAGATCGGGACCCAGTACTTC
>TRBV7-8|TRBJ1-1|NA|NA
CASSKTGGENTEAFF
TGTGCCAGCAGCAAAACGGGGGGTGAGAACACTGAAGCTTTCTTT
>TRBV10-3|TRBJ2-2|NA|TRBD2
CAIMTSGTSTDTGELFF
TGTGCCATCATGACTAGCGGGACATCTACAGACACCGGGGAGCTGTTTTTT
>TRBV10-3|TRBJ2-7|NA|NA
CAISDHSGYEQYF
TGTGCCATCAGCGACCATAGTGGGTACGAGCAGTACTTC
>TRBV23-1|TRBJ1-1|NA|NA
CASSQKGRRTNTEAFF
TGCGCCAGCAGTCAAAAGGGACGTCGGACGAACACTGAAGCTTTCTTT
>TRBV7-7|TRBJ2-2|NA|TRBD2
CASSSGTSGELFF
TGTGCCAGCAGCTCCGGGACTAGCGGGGAGCTGTTTTTT
>TRBV27|TRBJ1-2|NA|TRBD1
CASSFGTGLLVGYTF
TGTGCCAGCAGTTTCGGGACAGGCCTCTTAGTGGGCTACACCTTC
>TRBV29-1|TRBJ1-1|NA|NA
CSGAVNTEAFF
TGCAGCGGGGCAGTGAACACTGAAGCTTTCTTT
>TRBV6-5|TRBJ2-7|NA|NA
CASSYHVTGSYEQYF
TGTGCCAGCAGTTACCACGTAACCGGTTCCTACGAGCAGTACTTC
>TRBV6-6|TRBJ1-2|NA|TRBD1
CASSQGGAEYGYTF
TGTGCCAGCAGCCAGGGGGGGGCCGAGTATGGCTACACCTTC
>TRBV12-5|TRBJ2-1|NA|NA
CASGNDRLPYNEQFF
TGTGCTAGTGGAAACGACAGGCTACCCTACAATGAGCAGTTCTTC
>TRBV29-1|TRBJ1-4|NA|NA
CSVEDPRGTTNEKLFF
TGCAGCGTTGAAGATCCTCGGGGGACAACTAATGAAAAACTGTTTTTT